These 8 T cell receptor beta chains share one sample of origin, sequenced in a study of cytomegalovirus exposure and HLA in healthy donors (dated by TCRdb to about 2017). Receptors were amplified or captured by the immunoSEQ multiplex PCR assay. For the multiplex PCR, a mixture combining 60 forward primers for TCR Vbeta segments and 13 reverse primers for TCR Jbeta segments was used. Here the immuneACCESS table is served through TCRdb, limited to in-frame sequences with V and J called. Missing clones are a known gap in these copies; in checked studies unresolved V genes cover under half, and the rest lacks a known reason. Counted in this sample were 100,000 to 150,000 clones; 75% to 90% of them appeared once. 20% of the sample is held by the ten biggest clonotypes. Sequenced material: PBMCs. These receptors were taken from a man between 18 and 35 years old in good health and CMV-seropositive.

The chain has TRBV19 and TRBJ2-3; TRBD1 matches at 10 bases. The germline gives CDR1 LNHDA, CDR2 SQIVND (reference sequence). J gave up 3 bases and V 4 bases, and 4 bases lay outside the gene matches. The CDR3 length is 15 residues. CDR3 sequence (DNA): TGTGCCAGTAGTACCCCGGGACAGGGGACAGATACGCAGTATTTT. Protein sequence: CASSTPGQGTDTQYF.

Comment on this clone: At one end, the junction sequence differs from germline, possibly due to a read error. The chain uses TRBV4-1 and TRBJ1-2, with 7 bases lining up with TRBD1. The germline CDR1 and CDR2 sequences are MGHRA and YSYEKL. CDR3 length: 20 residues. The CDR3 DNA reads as TGCGCCAGCAGCCAAGATTGGGACAGCTCCCCCGAACGGATAAACTATGGCTACGCCTTC. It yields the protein CASSQDWDSSPERINYGYAF.

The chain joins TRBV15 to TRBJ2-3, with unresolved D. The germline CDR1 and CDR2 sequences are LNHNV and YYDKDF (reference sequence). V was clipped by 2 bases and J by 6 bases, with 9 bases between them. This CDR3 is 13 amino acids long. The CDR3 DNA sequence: TGTGCCACCAGCAGATCCGCCGGGGATACGCAGTATTTT. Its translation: CATSRSAGDTQYF.

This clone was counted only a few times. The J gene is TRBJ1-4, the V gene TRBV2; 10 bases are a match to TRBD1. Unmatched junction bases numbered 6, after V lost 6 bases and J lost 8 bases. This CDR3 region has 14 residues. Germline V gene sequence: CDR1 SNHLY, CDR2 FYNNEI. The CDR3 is CASRAGQGGEKLFF. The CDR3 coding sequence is TGTGCCAGCAGAGCAGGACAGGGGGGAGAAAAACTGTTTTTT. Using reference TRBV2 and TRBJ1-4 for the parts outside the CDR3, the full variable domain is EPEVTQTPSHQVTQMGQEVILRCVPISNHLYFYWYRQILGQKVEFLVSFYNNEISEKSEIFDDQFSVERPDGSNFTLKIRSTKLEDSAMYFCASRAGQGGEKLFFGSGTQLSVL.

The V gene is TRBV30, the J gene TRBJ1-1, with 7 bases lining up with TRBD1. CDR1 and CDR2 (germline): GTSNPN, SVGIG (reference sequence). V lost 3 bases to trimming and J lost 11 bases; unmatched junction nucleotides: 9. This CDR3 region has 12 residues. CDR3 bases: TGTGCCTGGAGCTCCGACAGGGCAGGGGCTTTCTTT. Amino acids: CAWSSDRAGAFF.

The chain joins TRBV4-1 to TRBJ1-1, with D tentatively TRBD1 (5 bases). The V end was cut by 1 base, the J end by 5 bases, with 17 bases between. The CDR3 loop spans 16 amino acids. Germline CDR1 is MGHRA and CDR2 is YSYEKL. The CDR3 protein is CASSQVQAGGRTEAFF. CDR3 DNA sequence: TGCGCCAGCAGCCAAGTCCAGGCCGGGGGGAGGACTGAAGCTTTCTTT.

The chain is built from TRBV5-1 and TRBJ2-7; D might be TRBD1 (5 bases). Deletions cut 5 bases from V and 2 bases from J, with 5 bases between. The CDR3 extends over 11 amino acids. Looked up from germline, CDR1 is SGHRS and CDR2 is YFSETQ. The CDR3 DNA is TGCGCCAGCAGAGGGGCCTACGAGCAGTACTTC. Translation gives CASRGAYEQYF.

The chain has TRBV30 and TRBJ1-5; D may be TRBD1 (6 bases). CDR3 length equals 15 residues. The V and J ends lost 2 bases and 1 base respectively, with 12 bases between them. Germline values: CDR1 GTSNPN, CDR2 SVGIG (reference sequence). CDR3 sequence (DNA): TGTGCCTGGAGTTCCGGGACATCAAGCAATCAGCCCCAGCATTTT. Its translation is CAWSSGTSSNQPQHF.